This entry features one TCR beta chain sequence. Sequenced by immunoSEQ multiplex PCR; TCRdb stores in-frame clones only, minus some. The data contain roughly 90,000 clones, around 83% of them singletons. The data belong to a study of radiotherapy plus CTLA-4 blockade in lung cancer. Per the germline V gene, CDR1 is SGHKS and CDR2 is YYEKEE (reference sequence). CDR3 length equals 18 residues. Trimming left V 3 bases short and J 0 bases short, with 19 bases between. The receptor was derived from a human donor with non-small cell lung cancer that progressed on radiotherapy plus ipilimumab. The rearrangement uses TRBV5-5 and TRBJ1-5; tentatively, D is TRBD1 (6 bases). Specimen: peripheral blood, collected from a patient treated with radiotherapy plus ipilimumab. CDR3 nucleotides: TGTGCCAGCAGCTACACGCTTACAGGGATTAATAGCAATCAGCCCCAGCATTTT. As protein: CASSYTLTGINSNQPQHF.